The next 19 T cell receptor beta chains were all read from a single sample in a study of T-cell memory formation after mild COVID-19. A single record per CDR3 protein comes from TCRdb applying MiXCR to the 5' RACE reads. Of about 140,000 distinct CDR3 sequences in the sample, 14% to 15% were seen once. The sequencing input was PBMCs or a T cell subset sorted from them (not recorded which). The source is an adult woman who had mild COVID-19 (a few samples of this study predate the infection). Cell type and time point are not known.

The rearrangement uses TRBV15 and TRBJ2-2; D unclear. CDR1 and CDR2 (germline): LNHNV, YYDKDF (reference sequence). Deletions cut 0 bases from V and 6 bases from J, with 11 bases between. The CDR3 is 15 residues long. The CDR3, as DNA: TGTGCCACCAGCAGAGATATCGTTCAGTCCGGGGAGCTGTTTTTT. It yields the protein CATSRDIVQSGELFF.

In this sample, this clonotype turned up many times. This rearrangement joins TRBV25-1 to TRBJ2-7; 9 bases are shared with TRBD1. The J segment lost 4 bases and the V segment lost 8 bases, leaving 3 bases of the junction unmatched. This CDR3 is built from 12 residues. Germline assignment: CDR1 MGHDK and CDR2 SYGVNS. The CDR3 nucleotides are TGTGCCAGCGGGACAGGGTGGTACGAGCAGTACTTC. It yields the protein CASGTGWYEQYF.

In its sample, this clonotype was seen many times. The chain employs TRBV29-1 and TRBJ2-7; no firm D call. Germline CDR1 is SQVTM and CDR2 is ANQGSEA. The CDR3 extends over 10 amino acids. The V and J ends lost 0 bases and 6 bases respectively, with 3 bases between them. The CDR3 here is CSVEEPEQYF. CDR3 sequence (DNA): TGCAGCGTTGAAGAACCCGAGCAGTACTTC.

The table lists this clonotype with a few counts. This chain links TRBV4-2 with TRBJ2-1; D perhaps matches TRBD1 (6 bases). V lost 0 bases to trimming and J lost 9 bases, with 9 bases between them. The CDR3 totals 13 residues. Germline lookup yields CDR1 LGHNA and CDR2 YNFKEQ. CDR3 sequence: CASSQEKGGEQFF. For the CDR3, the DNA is TGTGCCAGCAGCCAAGAGAAAGGGGGTGAGCAGTTCTTC.

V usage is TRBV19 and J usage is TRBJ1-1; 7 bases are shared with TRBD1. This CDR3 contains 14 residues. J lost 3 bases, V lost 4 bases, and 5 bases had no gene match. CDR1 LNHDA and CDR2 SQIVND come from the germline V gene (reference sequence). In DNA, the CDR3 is TGTGCCAGTAGTAAGACAGGGTCTGACACTGAAGCTTTCTTT. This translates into CASSKTGSDTEAFF.

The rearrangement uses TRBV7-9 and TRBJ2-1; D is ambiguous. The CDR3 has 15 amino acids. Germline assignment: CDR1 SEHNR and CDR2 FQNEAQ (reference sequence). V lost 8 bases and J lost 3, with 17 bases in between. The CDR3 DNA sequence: TGTGCCAGCGGGCGGCCTCCCCTATTCTACAATGAGCAGTTCTTC. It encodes CASGRPPLFYNEQFF.

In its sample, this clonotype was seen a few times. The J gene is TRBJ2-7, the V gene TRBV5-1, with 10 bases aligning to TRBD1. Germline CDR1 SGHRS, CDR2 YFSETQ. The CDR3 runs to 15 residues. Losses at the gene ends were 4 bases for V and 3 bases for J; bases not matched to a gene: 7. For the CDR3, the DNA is TGCGCCAGCAGCCCGTCGACAGGGGGCTACTACGAGCAGTACTTC. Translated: CASSPSTGGYYEQYF.

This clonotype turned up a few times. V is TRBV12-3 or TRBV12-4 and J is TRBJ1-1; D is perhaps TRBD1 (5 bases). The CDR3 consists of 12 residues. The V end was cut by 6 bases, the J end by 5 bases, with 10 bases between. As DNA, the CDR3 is TGTGCCAGCAGCTCAGGGTTGACTGAAGCTTTCTTT. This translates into CASSSGLTEAFF.

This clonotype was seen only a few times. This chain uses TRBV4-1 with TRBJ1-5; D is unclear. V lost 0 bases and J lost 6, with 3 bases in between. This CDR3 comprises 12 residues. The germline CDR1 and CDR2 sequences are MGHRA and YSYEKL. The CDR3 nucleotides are TGCGCCAGCAGCCAAGATGGTCAGCCCCAGCATTTT. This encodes CASSQDGQPQHF.

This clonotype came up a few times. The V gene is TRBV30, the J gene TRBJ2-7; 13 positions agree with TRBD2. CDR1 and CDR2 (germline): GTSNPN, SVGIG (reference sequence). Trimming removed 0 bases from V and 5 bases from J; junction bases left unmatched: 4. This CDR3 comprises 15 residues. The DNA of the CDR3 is TGTGCCTGGAGTGTACTAGCGGGAGGGCCTCACGAGCAGTACTTC. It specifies CAWSVLAGGPHEQYF. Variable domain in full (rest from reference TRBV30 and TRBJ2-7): SQTIHQWPATLVQPVGSPLSLECTVEGTSNPNLYWYRQAAGRGLQLLFYSVGIGQISSEVPQNLSASRPQDRQFILSSKKLLLSDSGFYLCAWSVLAGGPHEQYFGPGTRLTVT.

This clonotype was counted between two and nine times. The CDR3 loop is CASSYRHGDGYTF. Here the CDR3 DNA reads TGTGCCAGCAGTTACAGACATGGGGATGGCTACACCTTC. J is TRBJ1-2 and V is TRBV6-5; D is unresolved. The V gene lost 2 bases and the J gene lost 6 bases, with 10 bases spanning the gap. The CDR3 runs to 13 residues. Germline CDR1 reads MNHEY; CDR2 reads SVGAGI.

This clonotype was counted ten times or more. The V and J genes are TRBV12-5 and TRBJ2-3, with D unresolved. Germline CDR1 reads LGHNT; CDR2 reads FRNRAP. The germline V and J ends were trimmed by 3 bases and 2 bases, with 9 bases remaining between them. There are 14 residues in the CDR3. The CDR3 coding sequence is TGTGCTAGTGGTTTAACCGGATACACAGATACGCAGTATTTT. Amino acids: CASGLTGYTDTQYF. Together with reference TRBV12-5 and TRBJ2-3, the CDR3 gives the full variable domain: DARVTQTPRHKVTEMGQEVTMRCQPILGHNTVFWYRQTMMQGLELLAYFRNRAPLDDSGMPKDRFSAEMPDATLATLKIQPSEPRDSAVYFCASGLTGYTDTQYFGPGTRLTVL.

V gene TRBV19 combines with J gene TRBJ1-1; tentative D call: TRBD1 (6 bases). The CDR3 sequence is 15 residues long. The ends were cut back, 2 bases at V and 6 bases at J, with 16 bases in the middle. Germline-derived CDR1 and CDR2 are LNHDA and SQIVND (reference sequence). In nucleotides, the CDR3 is TGTGCCAGTAGTATAATGGAACAGGGTTTTCCTGAAGCTTTCTTT. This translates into CASSIMEQGFPEAFF.

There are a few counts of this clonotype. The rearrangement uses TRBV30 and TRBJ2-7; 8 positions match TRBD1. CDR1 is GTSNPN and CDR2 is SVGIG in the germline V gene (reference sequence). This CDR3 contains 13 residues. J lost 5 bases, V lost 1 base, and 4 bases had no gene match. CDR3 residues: CAWSATGGDEQYF. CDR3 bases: TGTGCCTGGAGTGCAACAGGGGGTGACGAGCAGTACTTC.

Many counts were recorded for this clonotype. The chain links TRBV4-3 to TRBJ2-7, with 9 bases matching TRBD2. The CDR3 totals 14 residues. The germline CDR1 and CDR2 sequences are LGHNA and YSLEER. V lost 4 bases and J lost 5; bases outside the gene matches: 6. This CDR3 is CASSLGGRANEQYF. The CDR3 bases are TGCGCCAGCAGCCTTGGCGGGAGGGCCAACGAGCAGTACTTC.

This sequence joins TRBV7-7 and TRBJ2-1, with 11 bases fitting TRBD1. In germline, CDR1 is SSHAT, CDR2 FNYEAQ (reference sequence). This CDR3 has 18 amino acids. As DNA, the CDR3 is TGTGCTAGAAGGCCTCCGGGACAGGGGGTTATGTGTGGTAATGAGCAGTTCTTC. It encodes CARRPPGQGVMCGNEQFF.

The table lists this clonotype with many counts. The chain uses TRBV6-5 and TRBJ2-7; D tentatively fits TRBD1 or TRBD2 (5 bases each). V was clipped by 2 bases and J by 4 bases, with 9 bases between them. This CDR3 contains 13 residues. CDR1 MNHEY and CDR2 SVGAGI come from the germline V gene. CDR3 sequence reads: CASSYEGWYEQYF. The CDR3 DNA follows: TGTGCCAGCAGTTACGAGGGGTGGTACGAGCAGTACTTC.

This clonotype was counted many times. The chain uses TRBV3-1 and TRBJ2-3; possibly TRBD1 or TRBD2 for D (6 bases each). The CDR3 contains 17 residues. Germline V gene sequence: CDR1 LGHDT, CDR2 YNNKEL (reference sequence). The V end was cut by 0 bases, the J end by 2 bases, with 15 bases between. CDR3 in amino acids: CASSQDEGGPLTDTQYF. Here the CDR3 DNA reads TGTGCCAGCAGCCAAGATGAGGGGGGCCCGCTCACAGATACGCAGTATTTT.

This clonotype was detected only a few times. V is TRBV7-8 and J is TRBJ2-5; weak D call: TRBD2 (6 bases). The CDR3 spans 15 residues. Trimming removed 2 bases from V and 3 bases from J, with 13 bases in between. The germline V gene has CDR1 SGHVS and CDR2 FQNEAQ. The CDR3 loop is CASSLIGGDEETQYF. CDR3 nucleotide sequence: TGTGCCAGCAGCTTAATTGGAGGGGATGAAGAGACCCAGTACTTC. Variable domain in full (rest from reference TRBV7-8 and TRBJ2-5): GAGVSQSPRYKVAKRGQDVALRCDPISGHVSLFWYQQALGQGPEFLTYFQNEAQLDKSGLPSDRFFAERPEGSVSTLKIQRTQQEDSAVYLCASSLIGGDEETQYFGPGTRLLVL.